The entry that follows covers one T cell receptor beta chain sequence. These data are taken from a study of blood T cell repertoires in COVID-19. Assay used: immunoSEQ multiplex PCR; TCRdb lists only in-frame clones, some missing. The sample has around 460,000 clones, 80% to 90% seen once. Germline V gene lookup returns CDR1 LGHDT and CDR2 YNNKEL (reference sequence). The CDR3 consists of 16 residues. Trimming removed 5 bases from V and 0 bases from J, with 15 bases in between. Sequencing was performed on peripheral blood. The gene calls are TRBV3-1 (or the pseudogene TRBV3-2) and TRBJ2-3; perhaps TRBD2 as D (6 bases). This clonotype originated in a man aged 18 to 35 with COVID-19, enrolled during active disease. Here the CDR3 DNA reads TGTGCCAGCAGCGCGCTGCTAGCGTTCAGCACAGATACGCAGTATTTT. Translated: CASSALLAFSTDTQYF.